This T cell receptor beta chain was observed in a study of blood T cells in healthy people across ages. Whole-study results and caveats: One million T cells yielded diversity estimates that were considered underestimates. Roughly linear declines in TCR beta diversity per million T cells occurred with age.

A second PCR of about 6 to 12 cycles used a sample-barcoded 5' primer and a J-beta primer mix. TCRdb reanalysed the 5' RACE reads using MiXCR and keeps one entry per CDR3 protein. The table lists 1.4 million to 1.5 million distinct CDR3 sequences, approximately 38% of them singletons. As concerns this clonotype: Its target is not known.

Germline lookup yields CDR1 LGHDT and CDR2 YNNKEL (reference sequence). The CDR3 spans 16 residues. V gene TRBV3-1 combines with J gene TRBJ2-5; TRBD2 matches at 8 bases. The J call may be faulty, since TRBJ2-7 better matches the DNA end. Sequenced material: blood. This TCR derives from a woman aged 18-29 years in good health. The CDR3 loop is CASSQDLKREWSEQYF. The DNA for the CDR3 is TGTGCCAGCAGCCAAGATTTGAAGCGGGAGTGGTCCGAGCAGTACTTC.